The T cell receptor (beta chain) described here comes from a study of graft-versus-host responses after intestinal transplantation. The overall study: In this cohort, recipients had multivisceral, liver-intestinal, or isolated intestinal transplants. Recipients uniformly received anti-thymocyte globulin induction, followed by tacrolimus and steroids for three to four years.

Germline CDR1 reads GTSNPN; CDR2 reads SVGIG (reference sequence). With V trimmed by 0 bases and J by 8 bases, 6 bases remained unmatched. The CDR3 sequence is 15 residues long. Study-level points and caveats: Graft-versus-host to host-versus-graft clonal ratios in allografts were high in patients with graft-donor T cell macrochimerism. Recipient bone marrow held GvH clones, some seen earlier in ileum or blood.

Intraepithelial and lamina propria lymphocytes were isolated from graft specimens. This clone appeared a single time. Its cognate antigen is unknown. Here immunoSEQ multiplex PCR was the method, and the copy in TCRdb shows in-frame clones only, minus some. The sample lists about 6,400 clones, roughly 85% occurring once. The specimen was ileum tissue, collected 300 to 320 days after intestinal transplant. V and J are TRBV30 and TRBJ2-1; 11 bases are a match to TRBD2. This TCR came from a human patient who received an intestinal transplant, so some T cells may come from the graft donor. The CDR3 region is CAWSVSLAGGYEQFF. Written as DNA, the CDR3 is TGTGCCTGGAGTGTGTCTCTAGCGGGAGGCTATGAGCAGTTCTTC.